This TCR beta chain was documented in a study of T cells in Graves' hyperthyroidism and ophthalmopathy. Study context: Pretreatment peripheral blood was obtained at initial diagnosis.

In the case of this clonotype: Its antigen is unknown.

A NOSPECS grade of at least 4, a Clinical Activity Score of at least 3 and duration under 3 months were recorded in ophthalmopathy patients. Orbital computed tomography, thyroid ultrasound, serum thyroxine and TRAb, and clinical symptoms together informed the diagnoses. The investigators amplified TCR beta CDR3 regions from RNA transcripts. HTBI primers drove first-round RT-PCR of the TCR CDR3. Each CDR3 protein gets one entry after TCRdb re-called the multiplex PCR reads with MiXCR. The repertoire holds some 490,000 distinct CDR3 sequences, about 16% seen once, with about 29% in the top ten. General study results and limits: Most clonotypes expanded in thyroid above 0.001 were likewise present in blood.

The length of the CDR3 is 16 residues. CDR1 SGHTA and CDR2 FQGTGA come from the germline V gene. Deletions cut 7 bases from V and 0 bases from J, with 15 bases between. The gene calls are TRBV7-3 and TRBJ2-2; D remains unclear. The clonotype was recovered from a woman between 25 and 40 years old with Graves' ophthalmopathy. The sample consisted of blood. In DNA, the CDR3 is TGTGCCAGCACGCCAGCTGGGCAGCCGAACACCGGGGAGCTGTTTTTT. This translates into CASTPAGQPNTGELFF.